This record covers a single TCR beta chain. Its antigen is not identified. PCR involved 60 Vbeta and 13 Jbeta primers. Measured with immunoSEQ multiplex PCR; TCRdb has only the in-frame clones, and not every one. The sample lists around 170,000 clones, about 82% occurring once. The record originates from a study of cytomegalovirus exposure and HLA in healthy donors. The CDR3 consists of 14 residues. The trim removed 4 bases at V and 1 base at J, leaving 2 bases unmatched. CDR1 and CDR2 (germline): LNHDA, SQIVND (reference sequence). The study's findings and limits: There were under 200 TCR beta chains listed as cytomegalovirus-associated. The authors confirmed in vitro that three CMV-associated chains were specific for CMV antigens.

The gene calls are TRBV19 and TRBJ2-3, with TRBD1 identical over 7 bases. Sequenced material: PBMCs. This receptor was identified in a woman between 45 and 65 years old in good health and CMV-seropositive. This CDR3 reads CASSTGQGTDTQYF. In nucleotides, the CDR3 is TGTGCCAGTAGTACAGGACAGGGCACAGATACGCAGTATTTT. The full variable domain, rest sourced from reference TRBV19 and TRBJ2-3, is DGGITQSPKYLFRKEGQNVTLSCEQNLNHDAMYWYRQDPGQGLRLIYYSQIVNDFQKGDIAEGYSVSREKKESFPLTVTSAQKNPTAFYLCASSTGQGTDTQYFGPGTRLTVL.